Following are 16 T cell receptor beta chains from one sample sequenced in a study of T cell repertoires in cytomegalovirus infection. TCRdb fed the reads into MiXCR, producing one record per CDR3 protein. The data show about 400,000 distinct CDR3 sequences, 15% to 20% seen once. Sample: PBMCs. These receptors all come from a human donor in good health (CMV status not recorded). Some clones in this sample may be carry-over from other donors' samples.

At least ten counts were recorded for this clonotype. The CDR3 DNA sequence: TGTGCCAGCAGCTCCCAACTAGCGGGAGGGGACGAGCAGTACTTC. This translates into CASSSQLAGGDEQYF. The chain has TRBV7-2 and TRBJ2-7; 13 bases agree with TRBD2. The CDR3 loop spans 15 amino acids. V trimming: 4 bases; J trimming: 5 bases; junction bases outside the gene matches: 5. Germline V lookup: CDR1 SGHTA, CDR2 FQGNSA.

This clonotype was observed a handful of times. This CDR3 is CASSPPGATDTQYF. CDR3 bases: TGTGCCAGCAGCCCCCCGGGGGCCACAGATACGCAGTATTTT. V gene TRBV12-3 or TRBV12-4 combines with J gene TRBJ2-3, with D possibly called TRBD1 or TRBD2 (6 bases each). The CDR3 totals 14 residues. V shed 6 bases and J shed 2 bases, with 12 bases lying between them.

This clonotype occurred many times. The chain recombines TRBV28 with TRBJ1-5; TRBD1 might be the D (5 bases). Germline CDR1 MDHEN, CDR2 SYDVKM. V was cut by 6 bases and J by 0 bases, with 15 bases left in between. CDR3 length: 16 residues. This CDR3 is CASSSDRTYSNQPQHF. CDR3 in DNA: TGTGCCAGCAGCAGTGACAGAACTTATAGCAATCAGCCCCAGCATTTT.

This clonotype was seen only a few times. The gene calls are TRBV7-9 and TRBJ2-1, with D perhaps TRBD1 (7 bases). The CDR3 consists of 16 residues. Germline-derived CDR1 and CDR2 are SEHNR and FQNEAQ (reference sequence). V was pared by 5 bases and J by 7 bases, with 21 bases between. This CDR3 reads CASSPHPGGPRNEQFF. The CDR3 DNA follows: TGTGCCAGCAGCCCTCATCCAGGGGGGCCGCGGAATGAGCAGTTCTTC. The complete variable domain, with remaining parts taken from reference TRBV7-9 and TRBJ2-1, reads DTGVSQNPRHKITKRGQNVTFRCDPISEHNRLYWYRQTLGQGPEFLTYFQNEAQLEKSRLLSDRFSAERPKGSFSTLEIQRTEQGDSAMYLCASSPHPGGPRNEQFFGPGTRLTVL.

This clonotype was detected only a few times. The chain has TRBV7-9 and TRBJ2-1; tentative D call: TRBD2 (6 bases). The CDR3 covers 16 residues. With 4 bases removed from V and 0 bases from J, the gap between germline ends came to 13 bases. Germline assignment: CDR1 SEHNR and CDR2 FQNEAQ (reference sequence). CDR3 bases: TGTGCCAGCAGCTGGCTACTGGGAGGCTCCTACAATGAGCAGTTCTTC. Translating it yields CASSWLLGGSYNEQFF.

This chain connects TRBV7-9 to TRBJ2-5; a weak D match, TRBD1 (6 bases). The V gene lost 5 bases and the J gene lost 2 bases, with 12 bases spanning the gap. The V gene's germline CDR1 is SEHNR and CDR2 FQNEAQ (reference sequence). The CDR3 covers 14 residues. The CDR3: CASSPRDTQETQYF. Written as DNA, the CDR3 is TGTGCCAGCAGCCCCCGGGACACACAAGAGACCCAGTACTTC.

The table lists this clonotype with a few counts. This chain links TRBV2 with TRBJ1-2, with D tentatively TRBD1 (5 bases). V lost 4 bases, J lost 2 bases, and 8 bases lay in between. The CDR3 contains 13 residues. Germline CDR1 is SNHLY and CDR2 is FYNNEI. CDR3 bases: TGTGCCAGCAGTGGGGAGGGGAACTATGGCTACACCTTC. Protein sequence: CASSGEGNYGYTF.

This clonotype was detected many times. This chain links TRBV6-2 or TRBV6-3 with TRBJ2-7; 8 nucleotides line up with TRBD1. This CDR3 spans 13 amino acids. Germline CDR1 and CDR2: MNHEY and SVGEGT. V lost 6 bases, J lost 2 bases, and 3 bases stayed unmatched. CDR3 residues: CASSWGQAYEQYF. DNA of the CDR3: TGTGCCAGCAGCTGGGGACAGGCCTACGAGCAGTACTTC.

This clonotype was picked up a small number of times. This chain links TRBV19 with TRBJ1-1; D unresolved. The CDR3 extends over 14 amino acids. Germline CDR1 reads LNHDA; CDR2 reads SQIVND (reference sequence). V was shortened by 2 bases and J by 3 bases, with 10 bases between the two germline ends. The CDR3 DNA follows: TGTGCCAGTAGTATACGGTCAGTTGACACTGAAGCTTTCTTT. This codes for CASSIRSVDTEAFF.

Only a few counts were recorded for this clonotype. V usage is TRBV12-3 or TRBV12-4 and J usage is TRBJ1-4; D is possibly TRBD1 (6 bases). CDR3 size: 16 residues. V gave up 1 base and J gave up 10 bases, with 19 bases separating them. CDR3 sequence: CASSLGGQGDFGKLFF. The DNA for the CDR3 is TGTGCCAGCAGTTTAGGGGGGCAGGGCGATTTTGGAAAACTGTTTTTT.

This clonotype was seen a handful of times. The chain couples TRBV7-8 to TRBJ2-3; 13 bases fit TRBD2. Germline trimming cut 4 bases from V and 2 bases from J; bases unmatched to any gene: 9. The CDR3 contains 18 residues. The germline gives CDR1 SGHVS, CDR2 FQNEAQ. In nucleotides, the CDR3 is TGTGCCAGCAGCTATGGACTAGCGGGAGAGGGACCCACAGATACGCAGTATTTT. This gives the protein CASSYGLAGEGPTDTQYF.

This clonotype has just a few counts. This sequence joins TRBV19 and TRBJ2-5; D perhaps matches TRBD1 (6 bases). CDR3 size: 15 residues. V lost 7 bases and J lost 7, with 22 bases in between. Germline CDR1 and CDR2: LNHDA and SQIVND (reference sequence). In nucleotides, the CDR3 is TGTGCCAGTAACGATCCGGGACACCACCGAGGGACCCAGTACTTC. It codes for CASNDPGHHRGTQYF.

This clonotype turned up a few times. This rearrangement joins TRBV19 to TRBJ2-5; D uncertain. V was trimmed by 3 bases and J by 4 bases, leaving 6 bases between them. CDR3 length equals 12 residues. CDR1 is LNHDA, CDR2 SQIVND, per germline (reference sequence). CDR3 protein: CASSILGETQYF. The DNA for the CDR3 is TGTGCCAGTAGTATCTTGGGAGAGACCCAGTACTTC.

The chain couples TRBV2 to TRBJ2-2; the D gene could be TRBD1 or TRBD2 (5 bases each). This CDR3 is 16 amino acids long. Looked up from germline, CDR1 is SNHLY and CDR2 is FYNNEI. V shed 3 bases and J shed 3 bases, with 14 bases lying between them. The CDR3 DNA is TGTGCCAGCAGTGAGGGGCCTAGCCGTTACACCGGGGAGCTGTTTTTT. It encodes CASSEGPSRYTGELFF.

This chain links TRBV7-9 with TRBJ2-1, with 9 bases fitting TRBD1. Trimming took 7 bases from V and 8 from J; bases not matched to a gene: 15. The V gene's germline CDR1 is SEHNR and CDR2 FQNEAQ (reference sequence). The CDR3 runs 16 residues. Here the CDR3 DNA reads TGTGCCAGCACTCCTACCAGCGGGGACAGGGCATATGAGCAGTTCTTC. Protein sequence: CASTPTSGDRAYEQFF.

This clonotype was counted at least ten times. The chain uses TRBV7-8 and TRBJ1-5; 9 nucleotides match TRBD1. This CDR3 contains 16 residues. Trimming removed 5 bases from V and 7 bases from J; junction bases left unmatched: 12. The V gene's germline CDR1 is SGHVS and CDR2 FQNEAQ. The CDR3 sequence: CASSVRRDRALQPQHF. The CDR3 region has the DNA TGTGCCAGCAGCGTGCGCCGGGACAGGGCTCTACAGCCCCAGCATTTT.